These 30 T cell receptor beta chains came from one sample sequenced in a study of early T cells in non-severe SARS-CoV-2 infection. One entry per CDR3 protein results from TCRdb running MiXCR on the 5' RACE reads. This sample has 75,000 to 90,000 distinct CDR3 sequences, with 10% found just once. Sequencing was performed on whole blood, taken at baseline. These receptors came from an adult who was a healthcare worker with PCR-confirmed SARS-CoV-2 infection or an uninfected control (not recorded which).

This clonotype has just a few counts. The V call is TRBV27, the J call TRBJ1-6; possibly TRBD1 for D (5 bases). Germline CDR1 reads MNHEY; CDR2 reads SMNVEV (reference sequence). The CDR3 sequence is 17 residues long. The V gene lost 5 bases and the J gene lost 6 bases, with 20 bases spanning the gap. In nucleotides, the CDR3 is TGTGCCAGCAGTCAACTACCGCCTGGGACGCTTAATTCACCCCTCCACTTT. This encodes CASSQLPPGTLNSPLHF.

This clonotype was picked up many times. J is TRBJ2-7 and V is TRBV27; 13 nucleotides align to TRBD2. This CDR3 comprises 15 residues. V shed 4 bases, J shed 6 bases, and the junction held 6 bases outside the gene matches. Germline V CDR1 and CDR2: MNHEY, SMNVEV (reference sequence). CDR3 bases: TGTGCCAGCAGTTCTTGGACTAGCGGGAGAGGCGAGCAGTACTTC. This codes for CASSSWTSGRGEQYF.

V and J are TRBV7-2 and TRBJ2-7; 9 bases are shared with TRBD2. The CDR3 has 15 residues. The germline V gene encodes CDR1 SGHTA and CDR2 FQGNSA. V trimming: 3 bases; J trimming: 4 bases; junction bases outside the gene matches: 7. CDR3 sequence (DNA): TGTGCCAGCAGCTTGGGGGCTAGCGGGATGTACGAGCAGTACTTC. This sequence encodes CASSLGASGMYEQYF.

This clonotype was seen only a few times. The V gene is TRBV18, the J gene TRBJ1-6, with TRBD1 identical over 11 bases. The J segment lost 5 bases and the V segment lost 3 bases, leaving 0 bases of the junction unmatched. CDR1 KGHSH and CDR2 LQKENI come from the germline V gene. This CDR3 is 15 amino acids long. The CDR3 loop is CASSPGQGDNSPLHF. As DNA, the CDR3 is TGTGCCAGCTCACCGGGACAGGGGGATAATTCACCCCTCCACTTT.

This sequence joins TRBV28 and TRBJ2-1; 10 positions match TRBD2. This CDR3 spans 17 amino acids. V lost 6 bases to trimming and J lost 0 bases; unmatched junction nucleotides: 8. Per germline, CDR1 MDHEN and CDR2 SYDVKM. CDR3 sequence reads: CASRVSTSGLSYNEQFF. For the CDR3, the DNA is TGTGCCAGCAGAGTGTCGACTAGCGGGCTCTCCTACAATGAGCAGTTCTTC.

The V and J genes are TRBV20-1 and TRBJ2-7; 9 nucleotides align to TRBD2. From germline, CDR1 is DFQATT and CDR2 SNEGSKA (reference sequence). The CDR3 contains 12 residues. Germline trimming cut 8 bases from V and 1 base from J; bases unmatched to any gene: 3. CDR3 DNA: TGCAGTTTAGCGGGAGAGTCCTACGAGCAGTACTTC. This translates into CSLAGESYEQYF.

This chain connects TRBV9 to TRBJ1-1, with 7 bases aligning to TRBD1. Germline V lookup: CDR1 SGDLS, CDR2 YYNGEE. The CDR3 runs to 14 residues. The V gene end was trimmed by 2 bases and the J gene end by 3 bases; junction bases not matched to a gene: 4. Here the CDR3 DNA reads TGTGCCAGCAGCGTGGGACAGACCCACACTGAAGCTTTCTTT. It is translated as CASSVGQTHTEAFF.

The J gene is TRBJ2-7, the V gene TRBV7-9; unclear D gene. This CDR3 has 12 residues. Trimming removed 5 bases from V and 5 bases from J, with 10 bases in between. Germline CDR1 reads SEHNR; CDR2 reads FQNEAQ (reference sequence). The CDR3 loop reads CASSDLRNEQYF. In nucleotides, the CDR3 is TGTGCCAGCAGCGACTTGAGAAACGAGCAGTACTTC.

The V gene is TRBV18, the J gene TRBJ2-2; TRBD2 agrees at 14 bases. The CDR3 spans 22 residues. Germline values: CDR1 KGHSH, CDR2 LQKENI. The ends lost 1 base at V and 4 bases at J; junction bases unmatched: 17. CDR3 in amino acids: CASSPRFRIGTSGRALTGELFF. The DNA for the CDR3 is TGTGCCAGCTCACCACGCTTTAGAATCGGGACTAGCGGGAGAGCACTCACCGGGGAGCTGTTTTTT.

CDR3 in amino acids: CSALIAEETQYF. CDR3 DNA sequence: TGCAGTGCTTTAATAGCGGAAGAGACCCAGTACTTC. The chain carries TRBV20-1 and TRBJ2-5, with D possibly matching TRBD2 (6 bases). Germline V lookup: CDR1 DFQATT, CDR2 SNEGSKA (reference sequence). Trimming pared 5 bases from V and 3 bases from J, leaving 10 bases between. There are 12 residues in the CDR3.

The rearrangement uses TRBV13 and TRBJ2-3, with 9 bases fitting TRBD2. The CDR3 runs 15 residues. The V segment lost 5 bases and the J segment 5 bases; nucleotides outside the gene matches: 8. CDR1 PRHDT and CDR2 FYEKMQ come from the germline V gene (reference sequence). Here the CDR3 DNA reads TGTGCCAGCAGCCCCACGGGACTAGCCCAAGATACGCAGTATTTT. It codes for CASSPTGLAQDTQYF.

This clonotype was detected only once. V gene TRBV5-4 combines with J gene TRBJ2-7, with 10 bases matching TRBD2. Losses at the gene ends were 5 bases for V and 4 bases for J; bases not matched to a gene: 9. Germline assignment: CDR1 SGHNT and CDR2 YYREEE (reference sequence). The CDR3 spans 15 residues. In DNA form, the CDR3 reads TGTGCCAGCAGTAGCACTAGCGGGAACTTTTACGAGCAGTACTTC. It translates to CASSSTSGNFYEQYF. The full variable domain, completed using reference TRBV5-4 and TRBJ2-7, is ETGVTQSPTHLIKTRGQQVTLRCSSQSGHNTVSWYQQALGQGPQFIFQYYREEENGRGNFPPRFSGLQFPNYSSELNVNALELDDSALYLCASSSTSGNFYEQYFGPGTRLTVT.

This clonotype was observed a handful of times. The chain has TRBV7-2 and TRBJ2-7, with 13 bases identical to TRBD2. Trimming removed 3 bases from V and 0 bases from J; junction bases left unmatched: 17. In germline, CDR1 is SGHTA, CDR2 FQGNSA. The CDR3 spans 21 residues. CDR3 amino acids: CASSLKPPPGLAGLSSYEQYF. In nucleotides, the CDR3 is TGTGCCAGCAGCTTGAAGCCCCCCCCGGGACTAGCGGGGTTAAGCTCCTACGAGCAGTACTTC.

This chain links TRBV6-1 with TRBJ2-7; 7 positions match TRBD1. Trimming took 5 bases from V and 2 from J; bases not matched to a gene: 6. From germline, CDR1 is MNHNS and CDR2 SASEGT. This CDR3 has 14 amino acids. The CDR3 protein is CASSPSGTAYEQYF. In DNA form, the CDR3 reads TGTGCCAGCAGTCCCTCCGGGACAGCCTACGAGCAGTACTTC.

This clonotype was seen at least ten times. The chain carries TRBV7-9 and TRBJ1-6, with 7 bases lining up with TRBD1. Germline lookup yields CDR1 SEHNR and CDR2 FQNEAQ (reference sequence). Trimming removed 1 base from V and 10 bases from J; junction bases left unmatched: 4. The CDR3 covers 14 residues. The CDR3 region is CASSLGGGGSPLHF. For the CDR3, the DNA is TGTGCCAGCAGCTTAGGAGGGGGCGGATCACCCCTCCACTTT.

The chain carries TRBV11-2 and TRBJ2-1, with D perhaps TRBD2 (5 bases). Germline CDR1 and CDR2: SGHAT and FQNNGV. Trimming pared 0 bases from V and 0 bases from J, leaving 12 bases between. The CDR3 covers 17 residues. CDR3 in amino acids: CASSLDITAGSYNEQFF. CDR3 DNA sequence: TGTGCCAGCAGCTTAGATATTACGGCGGGCTCCTACAATGAGCAGTTCTTC.

Sample share makes this clonotype medium-sized. This chain links TRBV7-2 with TRBJ1-5, with D unresolved. The CDR3 has 12 amino acids. Germline V gene sequence: CDR1 SGHTA, CDR2 FQGNSA. V was clipped by 8 bases and J by 7 bases, with 12 bases between them. In DNA form, the CDR3 reads TGTGCCAGCCAAGAAGTTGGACAGCCCCAGCATTTT. This translates into CASQEVGQPQHF.

This clonotype showed up just a few times. The chain uses TRBV5-1 and TRBJ1-1, with D maybe TRBD1 (6 bases). The CDR3 loop spans 15 amino acids. Trimming pared 0 bases from V and 4 bases from J, leaving 13 bases between. Per the germline V gene, CDR1 is SGHRS and CDR2 is YFSETQ. CDR3 loop: CASSLGTGSATEAFF. The CDR3 nucleotides are TGCGCCAGCAGCTTGGGTACAGGGTCGGCCACTGAAGCTTTCTTT.

Only a few counts were recorded for this clonotype. The missing conserved phenylalanine or tryptophan at the end of this CDR3 makes a read error likely. The DNA is omitted, as the CDR3 cannot be located on it reliably, and the CDR3 follows TCRdb's listing. The chain links TRBV7-6 to TRBJ2-1; the D call in the table, TRBD1, was not verified against the DNA. With termini counted, the CDR3 has 9 amino acids. CDR1 is SGHVS and CDR2 is FNYEAQ in the germline V gene. The CDR3 loop is CASSWGGLI.

This clonotype has at least ten counts. The V gene is TRBV20-1, the J gene TRBJ1-1; 12 positions agree with TRBD1. Germline loops: CDR1 DFQATT, CDR2 SNEGSKA (reference sequence). The CDR3 has 18 residues. With 1 base clipped from V and 5 bases from J, the junction kept 14 bases outside the gene matches. The CDR3 is CSARALKAGTGGQTEAFF. In DNA form, the CDR3 reads TGCAGTGCTAGAGCCCTAAAAGCCGGGACAGGGGGCCAGACTGAAGCTTTCTTT.

This clonotype was recorded a few times. This chain joins TRBV5-5 and TRBJ2-5, with unresolved D. This CDR3 contains 15 residues. Trimming shortened V by 4 bases and J by 3 bases, and 16 bases separated the two germline ends. The germline V gene encodes CDR1 SGHKS and CDR2 YYEKEE (reference sequence). The CDR3 DNA reads TGTGCCAGCAGCATAAGTCCTCAGTATAAAGAGACCCAGTACTTC. Encoded protein: CASSISPQYKETQYF.

The gene calls are TRBV12-3 or TRBV12-4 and TRBJ2-5, with 7 positions matching TRBD1. After removal of 6 bases from V and 4 bases from J, the junction contained 14 bases not matched to a gene. This CDR3 comprises 16 residues. As DNA, the CDR3 is TGTGCCAGCAGGACACGAACAGGGGTGGAAATAGAGACCCAGTACTTC. It specifies CASRTRTGVEIETQYF.

CDR3 in amino acids: CAWSNRQEQFF. The CDR3 nucleotides read TGTGCCTGGAGCAACCGCCAAGAGCAGTTCTTC. The chain is built from TRBV30 and TRBJ2-1; D remains ambiguous. V gave up 3 bases and J gave up 10 bases, with 10 bases separating them. The CDR3 has 11 amino acids. Per germline, CDR1 GTSNPN and CDR2 SVGIG (reference sequence).

This chain links TRBV15 with TRBJ2-5; 8 positions match TRBD2. V lost 2 bases and J lost 1; bases outside the gene matches: 3. The CDR3 runs 15 residues. The germline V gene encodes CDR1 LNHNV and CDR2 YYDKDF (reference sequence). CDR3 nucleotides: TGTGCCACCAGCAGACTCGGACTAGCCCAAGAGACCCAGTACTTC. This sequence encodes CATSRLGLAQETQYF.

In its sample, this clonotype was seen a few times. The chain uses TRBV29-1 and TRBJ2-7; D uncertain. The CDR3 extends over 13 amino acids. The germline V gene has CDR1 SQVTM and CDR2 ANQGSEA. Trimming took 5 bases from V and 0 from J, leaving 11 bases between them. DNA of the CDR3: TGCAGCGTTCTTTTCGTCACCTCCTACGAGCAGTACTTC. Translating gives CSVLFVTSYEQYF.

This chain connects TRBV4-2 to TRBJ2-4; TRBD1 agrees at 7 bases. The CDR3 extends over 21 amino acids. The germline V gene encodes CDR1 LGHNA and CDR2 YNFKEQ. V was pared by 0 bases and J by 0 bases, with 17 bases of the junction left unmatched. The CDR3 loop is CASSQESLTGLGALAKNIQYF. The CDR3 DNA is TGTGCCAGCAGCCAAGAAAGTCTGACAGGGCTGGGTGCTTTAGCCAAAAACATTCAGTACTTC.

About this clonotype itself: A much larger clone lies a single base off, so this may be a read error. V is TRBV24-1 and J is TRBJ2-1, with D unclear. The germline gives CDR1 KGHDR, CDR2 SFDVKD. CDR3 size: 13 residues. CDR3 nucleotides: TGTACCACCAGTGATTTAACTAATGCTCGGCAGTTCTTC. It codes for CTTSDLTNARQFF.

The V gene is TRBV18, the J gene TRBJ2-3; a possible D gene is TRBD2 (5 bases). Trimming cost V 6 bases and J 3 bases, with 7 bases left between them. The CDR3 consists of 12 residues. The V gene's germline CDR1 is KGHSH and CDR2 LQKENI. For the CDR3, the DNA is TGTGCCAGCTCCACGGGGACAGATACGCAGTATTTT. Amino acid sequence: CASSTGTDTQYF.

This clonotype was detected many times. The gene calls are TRBV20-1 and TRBJ2-1; D is undetermined. The germline CDR1 and CDR2 sequences are DFQATT and SNEGSKA (reference sequence). V was trimmed by 4 bases and J by 5 bases, leaving 15 bases between them. The CDR3 has 14 residues. The CDR3 DNA is TGCAGTGCTACCCAATATCCACCGAACAATGAGCAGTTCTTC. It specifies CSATQYPPNNEQFF.

The sample holds a few counts of this clonotype. The chain recombines TRBV7-6 with TRBJ2-2, with 7 nucleotides matching TRBD2. From germline, CDR1 is SGHVS and CDR2 FNYEAQ. This CDR3 contains 16 residues. Losses at the gene ends were 0 bases for V and 4 bases for J; bases not matched to a gene: 5. CDR3 sequence: CASSLAAGASTGELFF. The CDR3 DNA follows: TGTGCCAGCAGCTTAGCCGCGGGAGCGAGCACCGGGGAGCTGTTTTTT.